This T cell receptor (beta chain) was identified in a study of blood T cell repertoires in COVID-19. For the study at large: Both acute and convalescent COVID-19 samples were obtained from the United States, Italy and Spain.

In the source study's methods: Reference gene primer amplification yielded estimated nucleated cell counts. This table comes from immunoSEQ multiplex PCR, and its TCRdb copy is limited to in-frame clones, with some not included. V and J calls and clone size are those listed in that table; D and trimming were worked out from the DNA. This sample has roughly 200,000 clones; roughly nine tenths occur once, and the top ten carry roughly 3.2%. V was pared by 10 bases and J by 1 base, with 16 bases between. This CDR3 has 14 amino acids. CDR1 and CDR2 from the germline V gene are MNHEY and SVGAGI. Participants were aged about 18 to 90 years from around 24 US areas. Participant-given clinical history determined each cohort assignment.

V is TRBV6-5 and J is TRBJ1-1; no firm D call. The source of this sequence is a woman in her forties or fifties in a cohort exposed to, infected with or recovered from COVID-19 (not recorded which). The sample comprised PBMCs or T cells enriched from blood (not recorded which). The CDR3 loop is CATWGVLGNTEAFF. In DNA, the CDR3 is TGTGCCACCTGGGGAGTTCTGGGGAACACTGAAGCTTTCTTT.